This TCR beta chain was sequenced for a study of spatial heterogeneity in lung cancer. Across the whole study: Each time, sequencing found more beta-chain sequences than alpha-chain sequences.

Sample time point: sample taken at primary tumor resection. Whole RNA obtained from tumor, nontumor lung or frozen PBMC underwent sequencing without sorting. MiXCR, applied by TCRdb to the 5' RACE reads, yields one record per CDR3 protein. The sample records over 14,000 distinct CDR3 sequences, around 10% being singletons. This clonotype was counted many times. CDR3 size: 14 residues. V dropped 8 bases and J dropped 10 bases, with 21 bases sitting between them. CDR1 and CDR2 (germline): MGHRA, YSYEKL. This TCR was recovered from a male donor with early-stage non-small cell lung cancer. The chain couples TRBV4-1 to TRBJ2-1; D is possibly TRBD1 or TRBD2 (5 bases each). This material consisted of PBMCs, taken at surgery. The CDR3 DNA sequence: TGCGCCAGCGGACGGGGCGGGTCGACCGGGGAGCAGTTCTTC. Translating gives CASGRGGSTGEQFF.